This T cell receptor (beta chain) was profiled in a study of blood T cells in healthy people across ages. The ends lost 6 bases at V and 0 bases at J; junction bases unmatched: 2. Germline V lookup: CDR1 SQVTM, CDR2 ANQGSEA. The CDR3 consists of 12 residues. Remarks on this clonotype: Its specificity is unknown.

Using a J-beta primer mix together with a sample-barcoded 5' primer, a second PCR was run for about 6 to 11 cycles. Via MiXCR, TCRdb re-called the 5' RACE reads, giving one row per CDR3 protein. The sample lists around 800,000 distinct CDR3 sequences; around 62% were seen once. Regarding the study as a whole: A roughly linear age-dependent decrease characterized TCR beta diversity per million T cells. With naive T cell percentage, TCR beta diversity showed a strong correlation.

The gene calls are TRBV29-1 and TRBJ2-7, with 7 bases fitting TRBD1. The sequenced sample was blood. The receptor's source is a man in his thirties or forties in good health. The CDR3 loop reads CSVTGSSYEQYF. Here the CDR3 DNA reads TGCAGCGTGACAGGGAGCTCCTACGAGCAGTACTTC.